This passage covers 20 T cell receptor beta chains from one sample sequenced in a study of control samples from healthy donors and cancer patients. TCRdb's table, derived via immunoSEQ multiplex PCR, lists solely in-frame clones and lacks some. Of about 120,000 clones listed, roughly 91% are singletons. Input material: blood. These receptors were obtained from a woman in her 70s in good health.

The chain recombines TRBV7-2 with TRBJ1-2, with TRBD1 matching 10 bases. J was trimmed by 6 bases and V by 5 bases; bases with no gene match: 12. The CDR3 covers 16 residues. Germline lookup yields CDR1 SGHTA and CDR2 FQGNSA. The CDR3 DNA reads as TGTGCCAGCAGCCTAACTAGTCCGGGACAGGGGAATGGCTACACCTTC. Amino acid sequence: CASSLTSPGQGNGYTF. The complete variable domain, with remaining parts taken from reference TRBV7-2 and TRBJ1-2, reads GAGVSQSPSNKVTEKGKDVELRCDPISGHTALYWYRQSLGQGLEFLIYFQGNSAPDKSGLPSDRFSAERTGGSVSTLTIQRTQQEDSAVYLCASSLTSPGQGNGYTFGSGTRLTVV.

V gene TRBV5-1 combines with J gene TRBJ2-7; 9 bases align to TRBD1. The V gene end was trimmed by 4 bases and the J gene end by 2 bases; junction bases not matched to a gene: 7. The CDR3 is 15 amino acids. CDR1 and CDR2 (germline): SGHRS, YFSETQ. The CDR3 nucleotides read TGCGCCAGCAGCCAAGGGGACAGGGTGGCCTACGAGCAGTACTTC. Protein product: CASSQGDRVAYEQYF.

Points on this clone: Other DNA variants within this sample encode the same CDR3. CDR3 in DNA: TGTGCCAGCAGTGAACCGGGCCCTGGAAACACCATATATTTT. It encodes CASSEPGPGNTIYF. The V gene is TRBV6-1, the J gene TRBJ1-3; D is uncertain. Germline CDR1 MNHNS, CDR2 SASEGT. The CDR3 is 14 residues long. Trimming cost V 2 bases and J 2 bases, with 7 bases left between them.

The V call is TRBV5-1, the J call TRBJ2-7; weak D call: TRBD1 (6 bases). Germline V gives CDR1 SGHRS, CDR2 YFSETQ. Trimming stripped 5 bases from V and 4 bases from J, with 16 bases between. This CDR3 is built from 14 residues. The CDR3: CASRPQGLKYEQYF. CDR3 DNA: TGCGCCAGCAGACCTCAGGGGCTAAAATACGAGCAGTACTTC. Drawing the rest from reference TRBV5-1 and TRBJ2-7, the complete variable domain is KAGVTQTPRYLIKTRGQQVTLSCSPISGHRSVSWYQQTPGQGLQFLFEYFSETQRNKGNFPGRFSGRQFSNSRSEMNVSTLELGDSALYLCASRPQGLKYEQYFGPGTRLTVT.

This chain connects TRBV6-5 to TRBJ1-1, with D unresolved. Looked up from germline, CDR1 is MNHEY and CDR2 is SVGAGI. V gave up 0 bases and J gave up 3 bases, with 5 bases separating them. The CDR3 extends over 13 amino acids. The CDR3 region is CASSYSGHTEAFF. The CDR3 region has the DNA TGTGCCAGCAGTTACTCAGGGCACACTGAAGCTTTCTTT.

The chain employs TRBV23-1 and TRBJ1-6, with D perhaps matching TRBD1 (6 bases). TRBV23-1 is classed as an ORF, of uncertain function. V gave up 3 bases and J gave up 3 bases, with 15 bases separating them. The CDR3 length is 17 residues. The chain's CDR3 is CASSHQDRFFYNSPLHF. The CDR3 DNA reads as TGCGCCAGCAGTCATCAGGACAGATTCTTCTATAATTCACCCCTCCACTTT.

The chain is built from TRBV5-8 and TRBJ2-1; 7 nucleotides line up with TRBD2. V gave up 3 bases and J gave up 3 bases; unmatched junction bases: 6. Looked up from germline, CDR1 is SGHTS and CDR2 is YDEGEE. This CDR3 has 15 amino acids. The CDR3 DNA reads TGTGCCAGCAGCTGGCTGGGGGGGGGCTACAATGAGCAGTTCTTC. Translating gives CASSWLGGGYNEQFF.

V usage is TRBV12-3 or TRBV12-4 and J usage is TRBJ1-1; D gene unclear. This CDR3 is built from 13 residues. The V end lost 3 bases, the J end lost 1 base, and 6 bases lay between the germline ends. The CDR3 region has the DNA TGTGCCAGCAGTTTGGCAGGGAACACTGAAGCTTTCTTT. Translating gives CASSLAGNTEAFF.

The chain employs TRBV12-3 or TRBV12-4 and TRBJ1-2; no firm D call. Trimming pared 3 bases from V and 7 bases from J, leaving 9 bases between. The CDR3 runs to 12 residues. The CDR3 coding sequence is TGTGCCAGCAGTTTCGGGATCCCTGGCTACACCTTC. Protein sequence: CASSFGIPGYTF.

V is TRBV6-5 and J is TRBJ1-4, with D possibly TRBD1 on 5 matching bases. This CDR3 region has 15 residues. The germline V and J ends were trimmed by 5 bases and 7 bases, with 17 bases remaining between them. Looked up from germline, CDR1 is MNHEY and CDR2 is SVGAGI. The CDR3 bases are TGTGCCAGCAGTCAGCCCGACAGCTCTTTTGAAAAACTGTTTTTT. This encodes CASSQPDSSFEKLFF.

This chain links TRBV29-1 with TRBJ2-5; possibly TRBD1 for D (5 bases). CDR1 SQVTM and CDR2 ANQGSEA come from the germline V gene. V was trimmed by 6 bases and J by 2 bases, leaving 13 bases between them. This CDR3 is built from 13 residues. The CDR3 coding sequence is TGCAGCGTGCAAACAGGAAATCAAGAGACCCAGTACTTC. This gives the protein CSVQTGNQETQYF.

The chain uses TRBV2 and TRBJ2-7, with 9 bases that match TRBD1. The germline V gene has CDR1 SNHLY and CDR2 FYNNEI. The length of the CDR3 is 14 residues. With 2 bases clipped from V and 3 bases from J, the junction kept 2 bases outside the gene matches. This CDR3 reads CASSERDRDYEQYF. The DNA for the CDR3 is TGTGCCAGCAGTGAACGGGACAGGGACTACGAGCAGTACTTC.

This clone was picked up a small number of times. V usage is TRBV27 and J usage is TRBJ2-7; perhaps TRBD1 as D (5 bases). Trimming cost V 8 bases and J 2 bases, with 19 bases left between them. Germline CDR1 MNHEY, CDR2 SMNVEV (reference sequence). CDR3 length: 15 residues. CDR3 DNA sequence: TGTGCCAGCGCCCCCCCTGGGGCCCCCCCCTACGAGCAGTACTTC. Protein product: CASAPPGAPPYEQYF.

V gene TRBV5-6 combines with J gene TRBJ1-1; possibly TRBD1 for D (5 bases). Trimming took off 0 bases at V and 11 bases at J, with 11 bases between the two ends. The CDR3 covers 12 residues. The germline gives CDR1 SGHDT, CDR2 YYEEEE. The CDR3 DNA reads as TGTGCCAGCAGCTTGGCCAGCGGGGGGGCTTTCTTT. The encoded protein is CASSLASGGAFF.

This clone was seen a few times. The chain recombines TRBV25-1 with TRBJ1-1; 7 nucleotides align to TRBD1. The CDR3 extends over 14 amino acids. CDR1 is MGHDK and CDR2 is SYGVNS in the germline V gene. V shed 3 bases, J shed 0 bases, and the junction held 1 base outside the gene matches. CDR3 residues: CASSETGMNTEAFF. In nucleotides, the CDR3 is TGTGCCAGCAGTGAGACAGGGATGAACACTGAAGCTTTCTTT.

V usage is TRBV7-2 and J usage is TRBJ2-3; no clear D. The ends were cut back, 0 bases at V and 5 bases at J, with 9 bases in the middle. The CDR3 runs to 14 residues. Germline CDR1 is SGHTA and CDR2 is FQGNSA. CDR3 residues: CASSLANRGDTQYF. In DNA form, the CDR3 reads TGTGCCAGCAGCTTAGCAAACCGAGGAGATACGCAGTATTTT. Using reference TRBV7-2 and TRBJ2-3 for the parts outside the CDR3, the full variable domain is GAGVSQSPSNKVTEKGKDVELRCDPISGHTALYWYRQSLGQGLEFLIYFQGNSAPDKSGLPSDRFSAERTGGSVSTLTIQRTQQEDSAVYLCASSLANRGDTQYFGPGTRLTVL.

The gene calls are TRBV7-9 and TRBJ1-4; 7 bases fit TRBD1. V lost 2 bases to trimming and J lost 1 base; unmatched junction nucleotides: 1. Germline CDR1 and CDR2: SEHNR and FQNEAQ (reference sequence). The CDR3 totals 15 residues. The CDR3 DNA sequence: TGTGCCAGCAGCTTACAGGGGGGAACTAATGAAAAACTGTTTTTT. Translated, it gives CASSLQGGTNEKLFF. Full variable domain (remainder filled in from reference TRBV7-9 and TRBJ1-4): DTGVSQNPRHKITKRGQNVTFRCDPISEHNRLYWYRQTLGQGPEFLTYFQNEAQLEKSRLLSDRFSAERPKGSFSTLEIQRTEQGDSAMYLCASSLQGGTNEKLFFGSGTQLSVL.

The rearrangement uses TRBV10-2 and TRBJ2-2, with 10 bases fitting TRBD2. This CDR3 is built from 15 residues. V lost 7 bases to trimming and J lost 6 bases; unmatched junction nucleotides: 8. Germline CDR1 is WSHSY and CDR2 is SAAADI. CDR3 coding DNA: TGCGCCAGCAAACGGTTAGCGGGGGGCTCCGGGGAGCTGTTTTTT. Its translation is CASKRLAGGSGELFF.

V and J are TRBV9 and TRBJ1-4, with D maybe TRBD1 (6 bases). The germline V and J ends were trimmed by 0 bases and 7 bases, with 13 bases remaining between them. The CDR3 contains 15 residues. Germline V lookup: CDR1 SGDLS, CDR2 YYNGEE. CDR3 region: CASSVGAGVTEKLFF. DNA of the CDR3: TGTGCCAGCAGCGTAGGGGCAGGGGTGACTGAAAAACTGTTTTTT.

This chain links TRBV5-4 with TRBJ1-2; 8 nucleotides agree with TRBD1. Germline lookup yields CDR1 SGHNT and CDR2 YYREEE (reference sequence). After removal of 0 bases from V and 8 bases from J, the junction contained 6 bases not matched to a gene. The CDR3 contains 14 residues. Here the CDR3 DNA reads TGTGCCAGCAGCTTGGCGGCGGCAGGGGGCGGCTACACCTTC. Translation: CASSLAAAGGGYTF.